The 5 T cell receptor beta chains below come from one sample, sequenced in a study of beta chain features in type 1 diabetes. Whole-study results and caveats: In all four CD4+ subsets, TCRB CDR3 length was significantly, moderately reduced in type 1 diabetes.

Antigens of these TCRs are unknown. The isolated RNA, all of it, was reverse transcribed, so expressed TCRB transcripts were what got sequenced. Sequencing was performed with immunoSEQ multiplex PCR; in TCRdb, only in-frame clones are kept and a portion is missing. This table has hundreds of thousands of clones, around an eighth appearing once. Sequencing input: naive CD4+ T cells from blood. The receptor set was obtained from a man aged 18 to 30 with type 1 diabetes.

This clone was detected a few times. This rearrangement joins TRBV6-4 to TRBJ2-3; 11 positions match TRBD1. The germline V gene encodes CDR1 MRHNA and CDR2 SNTAGT. Trimming took 5 bases from V and 5 from J; bases not matched to a gene: 9. The CDR3 is made up of 16 amino acids. The CDR3 loop reads CASSPTGTGGRDTQYF. In DNA form, the CDR3 reads TGTGCCAGCAGTCCGACCGGGACAGGGGGTCGAGATACGCAGTATTTT.

The chain employs TRBV5-1 and TRBJ2-1, with a weak D call TRBD2 (5 bases). From germline, CDR1 is SGHRS and CDR2 YFSETQ. The V and J ends lost 0 bases and 5 bases respectively, with 15 bases between them. There are 16 residues in the CDR3. The CDR3 is CASSLGYYPGNNEQFF. In DNA, the CDR3 is TGCGCCAGCAGCTTGGGATACTACCCGGGGAACAATGAGCAGTTCTTC.

A word on this clone: This sample also contains other DNA sequences that code for the same CDR3. The V gene is TRBV5-1, the J gene TRBJ1-5; 8 bases are shared with TRBD1. The CDR3 runs to 16 residues. From germline, CDR1 is SGHRS and CDR2 YFSETQ. Germline trimming cut 4 bases from V and 0 bases from J; bases unmatched to any gene: 6. The CDR3: CASSEGTGSSNQPQHF. The CDR3 coding sequence is TGCGCCAGCAGCGAAGGGACAGGAAGTAGCAATCAGCCCCAGCATTTT.

This chain joins TRBV11-2 and TRBJ2-3; 9 bases align to TRBD1. Trimming cost V 5 bases and J 3 bases; bases outside gene matches: 6. The V gene's germline CDR1 is SGHAT and CDR2 FQNNGV. This CDR3 has 15 amino acids. The CDR3 is CASSAGTGFTDTQYF. The CDR3 DNA is TGTGCCAGCAGCGCCGGGACAGGGTTTACAGATACGCAGTATTTT.

This clone was recorded a few times. The gene calls are TRBV12-5 and TRBJ2-5, with 7 bases fitting TRBD1. V was clipped by 6 bases and J by 4 bases; unmatched bases: 8. Germline-derived CDR1 and CDR2 are LGHNT and FRNRAP. This CDR3 region has 14 residues. The CDR3 DNA sequence: TGTGCTAGTGGCCCAGGGACAGTTGGAGAGACCCAGTACTTC. Its protein is CASGPGTVGETQYF.